One and the same sample provided the 10 T cell receptor beta chains below, sequenced in a study of control samples from healthy donors and cancer patients. Repertoires were generated with immunoSEQ multiplex PCR, while TCRdb's copy carries only in-frame clones and drops some. The data contain about 410,000 clones, 75% to 95% of them singletons. The sample comprised PBMCs. All receptors come from a man between 40 and 49 years old with head and neck cancer.

The V gene is TRBV4-1, the J gene TRBJ2-1; 14 bases are shared with TRBD2. Germline V gene lookup returns CDR1 MGHRA and CDR2 YSYEKL. V lost 4 bases to trimming and J lost 8 bases; unmatched junction nucleotides: 10. This CDR3 is built from 17 residues. In nucleotides, the CDR3 is TGCGCCAGCAGCCGGGAAGGGACTAGCGGGAGACGGGATGAGCAGTTCTTC. It is translated as CASSREGTSGRRDEQFF.

The chain uses TRBV11-2 and TRBJ2-1; 8 positions match TRBD2. The length of the CDR3 is 17 residues. The V and J ends lost 0 bases and 0 bases, in that order; junction bases with no gene match: 4. Per the germline V gene, CDR1 is SGHAT and CDR2 is FQNNGV. The CDR3 sequence: CASSLELAGSSYNEQFF. In DNA form, the CDR3 reads TGTGCCAGCAGCTTAGAATTAGCGGGGAGCTCCTACAATGAGCAGTTCTTC.

This chain uses TRBV6-5 with TRBJ2-2, with D possibly being TRBD1 or TRBD2 (5 bases each). With 0 bases removed from V and 2 bases from J, the gap between germline ends came to 10 bases. The CDR3 is made up of 16 amino acids. Germline assignment: CDR1 MNHEY and CDR2 SVGAGI. The CDR3 sequence is CASSYSMGPNTGELFF. As DNA, the CDR3 is TGTGCCAGCAGTTACTCGATGGGACCTAACACCGGGGAGCTGTTTTTT.

V and J are TRBV27 and TRBJ1-1; D remains unclear. Germline lookup yields CDR1 MNHEY and CDR2 SMNVEV (reference sequence). The CDR3 consists of 14 residues. Trimming pared 3 bases from V and 4 bases from J, leaving 12 bases between. This CDR3 is CASSFSRTSTEAFF. The CDR3 region has the DNA TGTGCCAGCAGTTTTTCCAGGACTAGCACTGAAGCTTTCTTT.

V gene TRBV19 combines with J gene TRBJ2-7; 9 bases align to TRBD2. Germline V gene data show CDR1 as LNHDA and CDR2 as SQIVND (reference sequence). This CDR3 has 15 amino acids. After removal of 4 bases from V and 5 bases from J, the junction contained 9 bases not matched to a gene. The CDR3 is CASSTEGAGGHEQYF. The CDR3 coding sequence is TGTGCCAGTAGTACCGAGGGAGCGGGGGGACACGAGCAGTACTTC.

The J gene is TRBJ2-1, the V gene TRBV5-1, with D maybe TRBD2 (5 bases). V dropped 8 bases and J dropped 8 bases, with 20 bases sitting between them. Germline CDR1 is SGHRS and CDR2 is YFSETQ. There are 14 residues in the CDR3. This CDR3 reads CASRNGEMVHEQFF. CDR3 nucleotide sequence: TGCGCCAGTCGCAACGGGGAAATGGTCCATGAGCAGTTCTTC.

V gene TRBV6-5 combines with J gene TRBJ2-6, with TRBD1 matching 8 bases. Germline values: CDR1 MNHEY, CDR2 SVGAGI. The length of the CDR3 is 15 residues. The V segment lost 4 bases and the J segment 4 bases; nucleotides outside the gene matches: 3. This chain's CDR3 is CASSLTGAGANVLTF. CDR3 in DNA: TGTGCCAGCAGTTTGACAGGGGCAGGGGCCAACGTCCTGACTTTC.

This chain joins TRBV19 and TRBJ1-2; D may be TRBD1 (5 bases). V gave up 4 bases and J gave up 3 bases, with 15 bases separating them. Germline V gene lookup returns CDR1 LNHDA and CDR2 SQIVND (reference sequence). This CDR3 region has 15 residues. DNA of the CDR3: TGTGCCAGTAGTAAGCTAGTCGGAGGGGACTATGGCTACACCTTC. Its translation: CASSKLVGGDYGYTF.

The V and J genes are TRBV7-2 and TRBJ2-2, with a tentative D call TRBD1 (5 bases). Germline CDR1 is SGHTA and CDR2 is FQGNSA. The CDR3 spans 14 residues. Trimming stripped 6 bases from V and 4 bases from J, with 12 bases between. The DNA for the CDR3 is TGTGCCAGCAGTTTTGTAGGGGTCACCGGGGAGCTGTTTTTT. This encodes CASSFVGVTGELFF.

The rearrangement links TRBV27 to TRBJ2-7, with TRBD1 matching 7 bases. The CDR3 has 17 amino acids. V lost 5 bases, J lost 1 base, and 14 bases stayed unmatched. Germline assignment: CDR1 MNHEY and CDR2 SMNVEV (reference sequence). CDR3 bases: TGTGCCAGCAGTCCCTCCGCGGGCGACAGGGAGTCCTACGAGCAGTACTTC. It specifies CASSPSAGDRESYEQYF.